Sequencing of this T cell receptor beta chain was carried out in a study of T cell responses to AZD1222 COVID-19 vaccine. Germline V CDR1 and CDR2: SNHLY, FYNNEI. CDR3 length equals 16 residues. Trimming took 4 bases from V and 4 from J, leaving 17 bases between them. The repertoire was sequenced with immunoSEQ multiplex PCR; TCRdb's copy has only in-frame clones and lacks some. Found here are approximately 65,000 clones, 76% of them singletons; the top ten hold over 12%. Overall study results and limits: Mostly white British, mostly female donors; authors suggested clonal diversity may be underestimated. Among vaccine-associated CD4 TCRs, coverage spanned spike, with dominance at 160-218 and 743-854. At baseline, seropositivity was found in only a handful of AZD1222 recipients.

Concerning this clone: Its cognate antigen is unknown.

Sequenced material: peripheral blood, taken on day 0 of AZD1222 vaccination. The source of this sequence is an adult in good health. This chain connects TRBV2 to TRBJ2-1, with TRBD2 as a possible D gene (5 bases). In DNA, the CDR3 is TGTGCCAGCAGTGGCCAACTAGGGATTGAATACAATGAGCAGTTCTTC. Amino acids: CASSGQLGIEYNEQFF.